A selection of T cell receptor beta chains follows, all from one sample in a study of shared clonotypes between healthy human individuals. Method: immunoSEQ multiplex PCR; TCRdb's copy keeps in-frame clones and lacks some. There are around 510,000 clones in the sample; around 78% occur only once, and 12% lies in the top ten. The sample comprised PBMCs. The receptors come from a woman aged 35 to 49 in good health. Some clones in this sample may be carry-over from other donors' samples. Both conserved end residues are part of each CDR3. The D gene is left open where the match is weak. Some rows have no size entry. The others give once, few or many, or a class for an expanded clone.

few,.,TRBV28,TRBJ1-6,TGTGCCAGCAGGGCCGCGGGAGTGGGCAATTCACCCCTCCACTTT,CASRAAGVGNSPLHF
.,.,TRBV28,TRBJ1-5,TGTGCCAGCAGTTTCCGGGGGGAGGATCAGCCCCAGCATTTT,CASSFRGEDQPQHF
.,.,TRBV4-1,TRBJ2-3,TGCGCCAGCAAAGTGGCTTCTAGCACAGATACGCAGTATTTT,CASKVASSTDTQYF
.,.,TRBV28,TRBJ1-4,TGTGCCAGCAGTTTCTACGCAACTAATGAAAAACTGTTTTTT,CASSFYATNEKLFF
.,TRBD2,TRBV5-1,TRBJ2-7,TGCGCCAGCAGCCCAGCGGGAGGGAACGAGCAGTACTTC,CASSPAGGNEQYF
.,.,TRBV7-2,TRBJ2-1,TGTGCCAGCAGCCGGGGGGCAACCTCCTACAATGAGCAGTTCTTC,CASSRGATSYNEQFF
.,TRBD1,TRBV6-4,TRBJ1-1,TGTGCCAGCTCTACCCAGGGGGGCACTGAAGCTTTCTTT,CASSTQGGTEAFF
.,TRBD1,TRBV28,TRBJ1-4,TGTGCCAGCAGGGACAGGGGGCGCGATGAAAAACTGTTTTTT,CASRDRGRDEKLFF
.,.,TRBV30,TRBJ2-3,TGTGCCTGGAGTCCCCTCCCAGATACGCAGTATTTT,CAWSPLPDTQYF
once,.,TRBV7-2,TRBJ1-1,TGTGCCAGCAGTCGGGCGCCCGGGACGGCTTCTGAAGCTTTCTTT,CASSRAPGTASEAFF
.,TRBD2,TRBV25-1,TRBJ2-3,TGTGCCAGCAGTGAATTTCGGGGAGGGGCAGATACGCAGTATTTT,CASSEFRGGADTQYF
.,TRBD2,TRBV5-1,TRBJ2-7,TGCGCCAGCAGCGCTAGCGGGAAATTTGAGCAGTACTTC,CASSASGKFEQYF
.,TRBD2,TRBV5-1,TRBJ2-3,TGCGCCAGCACCTCCGCGGGAGATCGCACAGATACGCAGTATTTT,CASTSAGDRTDTQYF
.,TRBD1,TRBV4-3,TRBJ2-1,TGCGCCAGCAGCCAAGATCAAGGAGACAGGGACTACAATGAGCAGTTCTTC,CASSQDQGDRDYNEQFF
.,.,TRBV6-6,TRBJ2-6,TGTGCCAGCAGCCCCGGGGCCAACGTCCTGACTTTC,CASSPGANVLTF
few,.,TRBV6-6,TRBJ1-1,TGTGCCAGCAGCTTCGGGGGGCCCGAAGGCTTCTTT,CASSFGGPEGFF
.,.,TRBV2,TRBJ2-1,TGTGCCAGCAGTGTTTTCACAAACAATGAGCAGTTCTTC,CASSVFTNNEQFF
few,.,TRBV28,TRBJ1-5,TGTGCCAGCAGTTTAGGGGGGGGTAATAGCAATCAGCCCCAGCATTTT,CASSLGGGNSNQPQHF
.,.,TRBV2,TRBJ2-5,TGTGCCAGCAGAGAGCTGACTAGCCAAGAGACCCAGTACTTC,CASRELTSQETQYF
once,TRBD2,TRBV14,TRBJ2-7,TGTGCCAGCAGCCAAGGGGGACTAGCGGGAGCCCTTTTGTCCTACGAGCAGTACTTT,CASSQGGLAGALLSYEQYF
.,TRBD1,TRBV28,TRBJ1-2,TGTGGCTCAATAGGGGGCGGCAGCGGTCGGGGTGGCTACACCTTC,CGSIGGGSGRGGYTF
few,.,TRBV9,TRBJ2-1,TGTGCCAGCACCTCGGGGGCGGGAGATGGGGGTGAGCAGTTCTTC,CASTSGAGDGGEQFF
.,.,TRBV29-1,TRBJ2-5,TGCAGCGTTGCGACGGCTCAAGAGACCCAGTACTTC,CSVATAQETQYF
.,TRBD1,TRBV14,TRBJ1-1,TGTGCCAGCGGAAGACAGGGCTCTGAAGCTTTCTTT,CASGRQGSEAFF
.,.,TRBV4-3,TRBJ2-3,TGCGCCAGCAGCCAAGATCGGCGGACTTATCAAGATACGCAGTATTTT,CASSQDRRTYQDTQYF
.,.,TRBV28,TRBJ2-7,TGTGCCAGCAGTTTAGGGCAGTACGAGCAGTACTTC,CASSLGQYEQYF
once,TRBD2,TRBV5-6,TRBJ2-7,TGTGCCAGCTCACTAGCGGGAGAGGCGTGGGAGCAGTACTTC,CASSLAGEAWEQYF
.,TRBD1,TRBV30,TRBJ2-1,TGTGCCTGGAGTGCCTCGACAGGGAATAAGTTCTTC,CAWSASTGNKFF
.,TRBD2,TRBV28,TRBJ2-2,TGTGCCAGCAGTTTACGGGTAGCGGGAGGATCCGGGGAGCTGTTTTTT,CASSLRVAGGSGELFF
.,.,TRBV5-1,TRBJ2-7,TGCGCCAGCAGCTTGGCTGTTTGGACGGTCACCTACGAGCAGTACTTC,CASSLAVWTVTYEQYF
few,.,TRBV29-1,TRBJ2-1,TGCAGCGCCTCGCGGGCTGGCGGAAATGAGCAGTTCTTC,CSASRAGGNEQFF
.,.,TRBV10-2,TRBJ2-5,TGCGCCAGCTCCATACGGGAGCTGGCGGTCGAGACCCAGTACTTC,CASSIRELAVETQYF
.,.,TRBV2,TRBJ1-1,TGTGCCAGCAGCAAAATCACGACAGGCTACACTGAAGCTTTCTTT,CASSKITTGYTEAFF
.,TRBD2,TRBV10-3,TRBJ2-2,TGTGCCATCAGTGAGGGGACTAGCGACACCGGGGAGCTGTTTTTT,CAISEGTSDTGELFF
.,.,TRBV30,TRBJ1-2,TGTGCCTGGGGCCCGGGCAGGGGAAACTATCGCTACACCTTC,CAWGPGRGNYRYTF
few,.,TRBV5-1,TRBJ2-2,TGCGCCAGCAGCTTGGGTTACTCCGCAACAGGGGAGCTGTTTTTT,CASSLGYSATGELFF
.,.,TRBV6-1,TRBJ2-7,TGTGCCAGCGGGGCGCCCCTCTCCTACGAGCAGTACTTC,CASGAPLSYEQYF
many,TRBD2,TRBV5-6,TRBJ2-1,TGTGCCAGCAGCTTTGCGGGAGTTGAGCAGTTCTTC,CASSFAGVEQFF
.,.,TRBV4-2,TRBJ1-1,TGTGCCAGCAGCCGGGGGACGGGTGGGACTGACACTGAAGCTTTCTTT,CASSRGTGGTDTEAFF
.,.,TRBV6-5,TRBJ1-2,TGTGCCAGCAGTTACTCTCTCCGGGGGGTTAGAAATGGCTACACCTTC,CASSYSLRGVRNGYTF
few,.,TRBV27,TRBJ1-1,TGTGCCAGCAGGACGGACACTGAAGCTTTCTTT,CASRTDTEAFF
.,TRBD2,TRBV6-6,TRBJ2-7,TGTGCCAGCAGTTCTCTAGCGGGAGGGCCTAACGAGCAGTACTTC,CASSSLAGGPNEQYF
.,TRBD1,TRBV5-6,TRBJ1-4,TGTGCCAGCAGCTTCAGGACAGGGGGCGTTGAAAAACTGTTTTTT,CASSFRTGGVEKLFF
few,.,TRBV7-3,TRBJ2-3,TGTGCCAGCAGCCTGGGGCACGGGGGCACGCAGTATTTT,CASSLGHGGTQYF
.,.,TRBV29-1,TRBJ2-2,TGCAGCGTTGAAACGGGGAGGAACACCGGGGAGCTGTTTTTT,CSVETGRNTGELFF
once,TRBD1,TRBV28,TRBJ2-7,TGTGCCAGCAGCCAGCCTGGGACAGGGGCCTACGAGCAGTACTTC,CASSQPGTGAYEQYF
.,.,TRBV7-2,TRBJ1-1,TGTGCCAGCAGCGAAGTGGACGGGATTGAAGCTTTCTTT,CASSEVDGIEAFF
.,.,TRBV6-6,TRBJ2-1,TGTGCCAGCAGTTACTCCCGGTACAATGAGCAGTTCTTC,CASSYSRYNEQFF
.,TRBD1,TRBV7-9,TRBJ1-2,TGTGCCACGGACAGGAGCTATGGCTACACCTTC,CATDRSYGYTF
.,.,TRBV15,TRBJ1-1,TGTGCCACCAGCAGAGATAGGGCTGGGTCCCCTGAAGCTTTCTTT,CATSRDRAGSPEAFF
.,.,TRBV5-6,TRBJ1-4,TGTGCCAGCAGCTTGTCGGCTAATGAAAAACTGTTTTTT,CASSLSANEKLFF
.,TRBD1,TRBV7-8,TRBJ2-3,TGTGCCAGCAGCTTCCGGGACAGGAGCACAGATACGCAGTATTTT,CASSFRDRSTDTQYF
.,TRBD1,TRBV7-8,TRBJ2-7,TGTGCCAGCAGCCCCCCGGGACAGGGATACGAGCAGTACTTC,CASSPPGQGYEQYF
.,.,TRBV7-2,TRBJ1-5,TGTGCCAGCAGCTATGGGACGGGGAATCAGCCCCAGCATTTT,CASSYGTGNQPQHF
.,TRBD2,TRBV5-6,TRBJ2-7,TGTGCCAGCAGCCGGGGACTAGCCTACGAGCAGTACTTC,CASSRGLAYEQYF
.,.,TRBV21-1,TRBJ2-5,TGTGCCAGCAGTCAAAGCGGAGGAGACAGGGGCCACCAAGAGACCCAGTACTTC,CASSQSGGDRGHQETQYF
.,TRBD1,TRBV29-1,TRBJ1-3,TGCAGCGCGGGACAGACCTCTGGAAACACCATATATTTT,CSAGQTSGNTIYF
once,.,TRBV5-1,TRBJ2-1,TGCGCCAGCAGCGTCGGGACTGCCGCCAATGAGCAGTTCTTC,CASSVGTAANEQFF
.,.,TRBV18,TRBJ2-7,TGTGCCAGCTCACCACACAACTACGAGCAGTACTTC,CASSPHNYEQYF